The clone carrying this TCR beta chain was seen a few times. Its target is not known. These data belong to a study of T-cell memory formation after mild COVID-19. Study information: Largely, the TCR clusters proved donor specific.

General study results and limits: Later expanders leaned toward CD4+, whereas clones contracting from day 15 to 85 were balanced CD4/CD8. The finding that pre-infection memory included some responding clones suggested that cross-reactive memory joined.

TCRdb recomputed calls from the 5' RACE reads with MiXCR, one row per CDR3 protein. The sample holds about 57,000 distinct CDR3 sequences; 12% are singletons and the top ten take approximately 24%. V was trimmed by 1 base and J by 9 bases, leaving 13 bases between them. The CDR3 length is 13 residues. Germline V CDR1 and CDR2: SGHRS, YFSETQ. Material for sequencing was PBMCs or a T cell subset sorted from them (not recorded which). This sequence originates from a man aged 18 to 35 who had mild COVID-19 (a few samples of this study predate the infection). Cell type and time point are not known. The chain is built from TRBV5-1 and TRBJ1-2; D unclear. CDR3 in DNA: TGCGCCAGCAGCTTGTCCGTGCCGGATAGCTACACCTTC. Residues: CASSLSVPDSYTF.